This TCR beta chain was recorded in a study of T cells in Graves' hyperthyroidism and ophthalmopathy. Study overall: The initial diagnosis was the point when peripheral blood was collected, ahead of any treatment.

TCR beta CDR3 region amplification was performed from RNA transcripts. Researchers ran a first-round RT-PCR on the TCR CDR3 using the HTBI primer set. TCRdb called the multiplex PCR reads again in MiXCR, with one record for every CDR3 protein. Of under 300,000 distinct CDR3 sequences detected, roughly 15% appear once; the ten largest clones hold about 14%. Ten or more counts support this clonotype. The sequencing input was blood. The sequence derives from a woman aged 40 to 50 with Graves' hyperthyroidism that later progressed to Graves' ophthalmopathy.

In nucleotides, the CDR3 is TGCAGTGCTCTTCTAGCGGGAGGGGGCAATGAGCAGTTCTTC. This sequence encodes CSALLAGGGNEQFF. V gene TRBV20-1 combines with J gene TRBJ2-1; 12 nucleotides align to TRBD2. Germline assignment: CDR1 DFQATT and CDR2 SNEGSKA (reference sequence). The CDR3 totals 14 residues. The junction had 5 bases not matched to a gene; V was cut back by 5 bases and J by 6 bases.